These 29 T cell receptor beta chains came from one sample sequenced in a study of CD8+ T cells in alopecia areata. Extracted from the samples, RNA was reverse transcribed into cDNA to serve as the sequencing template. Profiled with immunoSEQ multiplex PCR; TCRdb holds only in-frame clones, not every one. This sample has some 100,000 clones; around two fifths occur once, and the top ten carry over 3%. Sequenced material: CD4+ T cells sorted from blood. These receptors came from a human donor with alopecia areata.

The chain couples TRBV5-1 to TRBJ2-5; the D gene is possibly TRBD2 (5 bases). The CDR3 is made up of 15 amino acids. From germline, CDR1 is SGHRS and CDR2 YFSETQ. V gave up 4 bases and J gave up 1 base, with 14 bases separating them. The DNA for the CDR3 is TGCGCCAGCAGCCCCGGAGGAATGTCCCAAGAGACCCAGTACTTC. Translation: CASSPGGMSQETQYF.

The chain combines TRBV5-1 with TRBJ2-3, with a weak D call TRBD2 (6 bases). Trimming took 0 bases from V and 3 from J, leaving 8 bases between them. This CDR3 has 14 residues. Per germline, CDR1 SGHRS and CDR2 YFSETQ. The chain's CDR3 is CASSLAGETDTQYF. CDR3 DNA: TGCGCCAGCAGCTTGGCGGGGGAAACAGATACGCAGTATTTT.

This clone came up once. The DNA for the CDR3 is TGTGCCAGCAGCTTGCTTGGCGGGAGCCACGAGCAGTACTTC. Residues: CASSLLGGSHEQYF. The chain links TRBV5-6 to TRBJ2-7; TRBD2 matches at 7 bases. The CDR3 is 14 amino acids. Unmatched junction bases numbered 6, after V lost 1 base and J lost 5 bases. Germline V gives CDR1 SGHDT, CDR2 YYEEEE.

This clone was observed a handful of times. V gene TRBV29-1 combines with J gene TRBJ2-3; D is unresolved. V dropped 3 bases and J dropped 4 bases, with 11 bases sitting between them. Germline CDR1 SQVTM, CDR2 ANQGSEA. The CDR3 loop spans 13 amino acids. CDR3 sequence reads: CSVDRVISDTQYF. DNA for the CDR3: TGCAGCGTTGATAGGGTAATTTCAGATACGCAGTATTTT.

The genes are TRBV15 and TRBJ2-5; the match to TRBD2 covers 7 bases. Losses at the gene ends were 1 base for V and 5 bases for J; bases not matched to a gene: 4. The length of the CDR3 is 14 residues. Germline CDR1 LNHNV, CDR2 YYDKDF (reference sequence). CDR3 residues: CATSRGRGGETQYF. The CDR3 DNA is TGTGCCACCAGCAGAGGAAGGGGAGGGGAGACCCAGTACTTC.

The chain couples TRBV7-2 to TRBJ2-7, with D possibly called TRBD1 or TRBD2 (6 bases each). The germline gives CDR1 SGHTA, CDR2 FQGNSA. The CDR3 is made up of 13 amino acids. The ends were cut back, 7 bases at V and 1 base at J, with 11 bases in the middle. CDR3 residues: CASMGGHSYEQYF. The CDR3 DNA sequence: TGTGCCAGCATGGGGGGCCATTCCTACGAGCAGTACTTC.

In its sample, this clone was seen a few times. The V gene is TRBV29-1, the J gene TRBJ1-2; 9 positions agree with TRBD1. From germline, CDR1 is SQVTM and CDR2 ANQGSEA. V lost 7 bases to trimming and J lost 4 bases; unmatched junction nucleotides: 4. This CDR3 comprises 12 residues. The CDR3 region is CSGTGEGYGYTF. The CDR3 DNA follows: TGCAGCGGGACAGGGGAGGGCTATGGCTACACCTTC.

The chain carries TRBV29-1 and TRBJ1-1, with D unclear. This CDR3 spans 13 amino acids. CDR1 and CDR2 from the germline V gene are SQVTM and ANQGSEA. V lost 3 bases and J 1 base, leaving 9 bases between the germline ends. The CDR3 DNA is TGCAGCGTTGAGCAGGCGACGAACACTGAAGCTTTCTTT. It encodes CSVEQATNTEAFF.

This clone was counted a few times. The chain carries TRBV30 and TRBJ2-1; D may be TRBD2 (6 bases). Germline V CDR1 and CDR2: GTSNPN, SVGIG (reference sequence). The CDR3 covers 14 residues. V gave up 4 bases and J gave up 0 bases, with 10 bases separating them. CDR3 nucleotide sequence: TGTGCCTGGAACGGGAGAGGCTCCTACAATGAGCAGTTCTTC. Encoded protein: CAWNGRGSYNEQFF.

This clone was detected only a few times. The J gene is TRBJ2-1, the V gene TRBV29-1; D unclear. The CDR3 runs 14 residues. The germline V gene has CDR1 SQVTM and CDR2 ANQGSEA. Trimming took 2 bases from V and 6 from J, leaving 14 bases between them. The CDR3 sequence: CSVEQPGPGNEQFF. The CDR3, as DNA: TGCAGCGTTGAACAACCCGGGCCGGGCAATGAGCAGTTCTTC.

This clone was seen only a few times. DNA of the CDR3: TGTGCCAGCAGTTTGAGAGGGACAGGGGGCTCCTACGAGCAGTACTTC. Amino acids: CASSLRGTGGSYEQYF. The chain combines TRBV28 with TRBJ2-7; 11 positions match TRBD1. Germline trimming cut 3 bases from V and 0 bases from J; bases unmatched to any gene: 4. Germline lookup yields CDR1 MDHEN and CDR2 SYDVKM. The CDR3 consists of 16 residues.

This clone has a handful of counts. CDR3 sequence reads: CASSLGGTVERGYTF. The CDR3 nucleotides read TGTGCCAGCAGCTTAGGAGGGACGGTGGAAAGAGGCTACACCTTC. The gene calls are TRBV7-2 and TRBJ1-2; maybe TRBD1 (5 bases). This CDR3 is built from 15 residues. Germline V gives CDR1 SGHTA, CDR2 FQGNSA. V gave up 1 base and J gave up 8 bases, with 17 bases separating them. Looking up the rest from reference TRBV7-2 and TRBJ1-2 gives the full variable domain: GAGVSQSPSNKVTEKGKDVELRCDPISGHTALYWYRQSLGQGLEFLIYFQGNSAPDKSGLPSDRFSAERTGGSVSTLTIQRTQQEDSAVYLCASSLGGTVERGYTFGSGTRLTVV.

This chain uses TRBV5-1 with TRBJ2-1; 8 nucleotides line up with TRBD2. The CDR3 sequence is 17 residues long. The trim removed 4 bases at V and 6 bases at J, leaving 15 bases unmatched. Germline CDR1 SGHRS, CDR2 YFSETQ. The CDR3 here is CASSPRSSGRVLNEQFF. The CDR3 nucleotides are TGCGCCAGCAGCCCACGGTCCAGCGGGAGAGTCCTCAATGAGCAGTTCTTC.

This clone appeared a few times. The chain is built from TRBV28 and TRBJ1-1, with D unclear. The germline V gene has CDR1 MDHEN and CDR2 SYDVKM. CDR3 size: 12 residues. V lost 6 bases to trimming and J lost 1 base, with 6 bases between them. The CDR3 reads CASRLTNTEAFF. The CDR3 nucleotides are TGTGCCAGCAGACTGACGAACACTGAAGCTTTCTTT.

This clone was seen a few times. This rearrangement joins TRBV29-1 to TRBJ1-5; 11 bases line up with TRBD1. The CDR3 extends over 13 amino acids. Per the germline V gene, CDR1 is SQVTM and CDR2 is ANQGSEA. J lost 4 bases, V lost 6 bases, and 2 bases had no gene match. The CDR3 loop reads CSVGQGENQPQHF. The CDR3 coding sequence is TGCAGCGTGGGACAGGGGGAGAATCAGCCCCAGCATTTT.

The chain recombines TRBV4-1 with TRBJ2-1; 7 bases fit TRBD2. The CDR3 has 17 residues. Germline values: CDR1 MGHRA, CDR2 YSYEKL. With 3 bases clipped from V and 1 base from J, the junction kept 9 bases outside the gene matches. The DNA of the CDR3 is TGCGCCAGCAGCCAGGTGAAAGCGGGGCTTTCCTACAATGAGCAGTTCTTC. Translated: CASSQVKAGLSYNEQFF.

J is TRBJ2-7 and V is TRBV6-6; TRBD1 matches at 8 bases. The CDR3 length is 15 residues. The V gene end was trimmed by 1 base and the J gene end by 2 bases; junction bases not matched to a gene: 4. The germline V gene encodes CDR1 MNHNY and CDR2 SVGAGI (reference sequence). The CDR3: CASSYLDRATYEQYF. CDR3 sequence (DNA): TGTGCCAGCAGTTACTTGGACAGGGCGACCTACGAGCAGTACTTC.

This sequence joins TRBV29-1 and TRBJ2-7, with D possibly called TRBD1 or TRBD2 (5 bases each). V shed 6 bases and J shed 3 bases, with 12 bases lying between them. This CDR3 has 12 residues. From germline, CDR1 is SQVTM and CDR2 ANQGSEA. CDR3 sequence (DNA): TGCAGCGTGTCCCGGGACCGCTACGAGCAGTACTTC. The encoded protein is CSVSRDRYEQYF.

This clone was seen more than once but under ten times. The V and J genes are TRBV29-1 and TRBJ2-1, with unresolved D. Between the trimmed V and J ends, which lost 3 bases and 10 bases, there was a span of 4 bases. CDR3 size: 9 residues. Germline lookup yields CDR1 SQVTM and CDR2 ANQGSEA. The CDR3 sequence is CSVDDEQFF. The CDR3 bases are TGCAGCGTTGACGACGAGCAGTTCTTC.

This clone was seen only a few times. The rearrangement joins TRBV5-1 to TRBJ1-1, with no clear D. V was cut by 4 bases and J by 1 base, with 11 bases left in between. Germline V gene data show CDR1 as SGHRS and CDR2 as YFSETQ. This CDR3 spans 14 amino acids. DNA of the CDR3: TGCGCCAGCAGCCTGACGGCGGGGAACACTGAAGCTTTCTTT. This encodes CASSLTAGNTEAFF.

As DNA, the CDR3 is TGTGCCACCGCGGGCAACACTGAAGCTTTCTTT. It yields the protein CATAGNTEAFF. V is TRBV28 and J is TRBJ1-1; no firm D call. Germline assignment: CDR1 MDHEN and CDR2 SYDVKM. V lost 10 bases and J 2 bases, leaving 8 bases between the germline ends. The CDR3 has 11 residues.

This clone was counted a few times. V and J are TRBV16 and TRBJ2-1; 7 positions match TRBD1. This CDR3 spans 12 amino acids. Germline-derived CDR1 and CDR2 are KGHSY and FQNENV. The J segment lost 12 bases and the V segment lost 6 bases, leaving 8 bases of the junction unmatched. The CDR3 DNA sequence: TGTGCCAGCAGTCCACAGCGGACAGGGCAGTTCTTC. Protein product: CASSPQRTGQFF.

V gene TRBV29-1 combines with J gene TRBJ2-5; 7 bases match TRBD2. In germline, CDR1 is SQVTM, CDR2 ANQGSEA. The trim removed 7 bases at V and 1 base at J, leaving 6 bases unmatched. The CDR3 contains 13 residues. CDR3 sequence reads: CSGVPGGQETQYF. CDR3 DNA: TGCAGCGGAGTACCGGGGGGCCAAGAGACCCAGTACTTC. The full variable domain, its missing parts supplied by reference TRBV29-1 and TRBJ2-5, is SAVISQKPSRDICQRGTSLTIQCQVDSQVTMMFWYRQQPGQSLTLIATANQGSEATYESGFVIDKFPISRPNLTFSTLTVSNMSPEDSSIYLCSGVPGGQETQYFGPGTRLLVL.

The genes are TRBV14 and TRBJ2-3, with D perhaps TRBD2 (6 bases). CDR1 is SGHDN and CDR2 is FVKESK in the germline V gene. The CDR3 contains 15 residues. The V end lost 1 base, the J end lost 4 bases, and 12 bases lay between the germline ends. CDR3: CASSQGGRQADTQYF. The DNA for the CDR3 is TGTGCCAGCAGCCAAGGAGGGAGGCAGGCAGATACGCAGTATTTT.

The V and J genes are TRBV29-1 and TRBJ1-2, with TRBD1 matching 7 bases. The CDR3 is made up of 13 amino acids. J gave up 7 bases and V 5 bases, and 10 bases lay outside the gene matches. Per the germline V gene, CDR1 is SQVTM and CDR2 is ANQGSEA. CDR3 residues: CSVTTGRSGGYTF. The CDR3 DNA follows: TGCAGCGTTACGACAGGGAGGAGTGGTGGCTACACCTTC.

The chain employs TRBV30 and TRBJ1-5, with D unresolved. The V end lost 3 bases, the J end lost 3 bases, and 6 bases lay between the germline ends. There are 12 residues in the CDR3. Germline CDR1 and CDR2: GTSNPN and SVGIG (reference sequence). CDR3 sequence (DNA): TGTGCCTGGAGCCAGATCAATCAGCCCCAGCATTTT. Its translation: CAWSQINQPQHF.

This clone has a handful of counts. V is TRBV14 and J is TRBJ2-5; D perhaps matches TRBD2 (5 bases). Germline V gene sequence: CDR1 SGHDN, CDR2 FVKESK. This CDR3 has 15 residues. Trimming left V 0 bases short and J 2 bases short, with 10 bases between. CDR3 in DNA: TGTGCCAGCAGCCAAGACCACGGGGTTCAAGAGACCCAGTACTTC. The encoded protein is CASSQDHGVQETQYF.

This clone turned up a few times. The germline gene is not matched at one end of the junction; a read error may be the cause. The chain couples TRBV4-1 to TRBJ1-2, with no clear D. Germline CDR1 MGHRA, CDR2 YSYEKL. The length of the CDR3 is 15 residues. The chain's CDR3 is CASSQEGSHLEGYTF. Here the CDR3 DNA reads TGTGCCAGCAGCCAAGAAGGTTCACACCTAGAAGGCTACACCTTC.

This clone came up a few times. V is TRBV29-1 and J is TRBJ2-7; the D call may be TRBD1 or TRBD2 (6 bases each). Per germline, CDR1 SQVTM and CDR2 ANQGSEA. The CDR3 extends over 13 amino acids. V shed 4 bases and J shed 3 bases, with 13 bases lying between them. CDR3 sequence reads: CSVGGANYYEQYF. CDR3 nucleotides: TGCAGCGTTGGGGGGGCAAACTACTACGAGCAGTACTTC.